One and the same sample provided the 15 T cell receptor beta chains below, sequenced in a study of brain T cells in children with intractable seizures. TCRdb's copy holds only in-frame clones and misses some; the assay was immunoSEQ multiplex PCR. The sample lists about 340,000 clones; nearly 95% were seen once. The time point denotes: blood from clinic visit 5 months post-surgery; TSC patient then seizure free. Sequencing used peripheral blood, obtained roughly 5 months after surgery. The receptors here all came from a boy under two years old with tuberous sclerosis and intractable seizures.

The rearrangement uses TRBV9 and TRBJ2-3; 12 bases agree with TRBD1. Germline CDR1 is SGDLS and CDR2 is YYNGEE. With 0 bases clipped from V and 6 bases from J, the junction kept 2 bases outside the gene matches. The CDR3 is made up of 15 amino acids. CDR3 region: CASSVGDRGPDTQYF. The DNA of the CDR3 is TGTGCCAGCAGCGTAGGGGACAGGGGGCCTGATACGCAGTATTTT.

The V and J genes are TRBV14 and TRBJ2-2; D unresolved. The germline CDR1 and CDR2 sequences are SGHDN and FVKESK. CDR3 length: 16 amino acids. The V end was cut by 4 bases, the J end by 1 base, with 13 bases between. The CDR3 here is CASSPRWRRNTGELFF. As DNA, the CDR3 is TGTGCCAGCAGCCCCCGTTGGCGTAGGAACACCGGGGAGCTGTTTTTT.

CDR3 region: CASSGPSDVSGGYTF. The CDR3 DNA reads as TGTGCCAGCAGTGGCCCCTCGGACGTCTCCGGTGGCTACACCTTC. V usage is TRBV25-1 and J usage is TRBJ1-2; D call uncertain. The CDR3 has 15 residues. V lost 4 bases to trimming and J lost 7 bases, with 19 bases between them. From germline, CDR1 is MGHDK and CDR2 SYGVNS.

This chain connects TRBV6-5 to TRBJ1-3, with D hard to call. CDR3 size: 13 residues. V was trimmed by 8 bases and J by 3 bases, leaving 11 bases between them. The germline CDR1 and CDR2 sequences are MNHEY and SVGAGI. The CDR3 nucleotides read TGTGCCAGCGCTACAGACTTTGGAAACACCATATATTTT. This gives the protein CASATDFGNTIYF.

This chain links TRBV7-2 with TRBJ1-2; 8 bases agree with TRBD1. Germline CDR1 is SGHTA and CDR2 is FQGNSA. This CDR3 contains 11 residues. Trimming cost V 8 bases and J 5 bases; bases outside gene matches: 1. The CDR3 is CASDRGYGYTF. CDR3 nucleotides: TGTGCCAGCGACAGGGGATATGGCTACACCTTC.

This clone appeared once. This chain joins TRBV7-2 and TRBJ2-2; no reliable D call. There are 11 residues in the CDR3. The germline V gene has CDR1 SGHTA and CDR2 FQGNSA. V was pared by 5 bases and J by 3 bases, with 1 base between. This CDR3 is CASSDTGELFF. CDR3 coding DNA: TGTGCCAGCAGCGACACCGGGGAGCTGTTTTTT.

In DNA form, the CDR3 reads TGCAGCGTTGAAGGGGGCTACACCGGGGAGCTGTTTTTT. It codes for CSVEGGYTGELFF. V usage is TRBV29-1 and J usage is TRBJ2-2; a weak D match, TRBD1 (5 bases). The V gene's germline CDR1 is SQVTM and CDR2 ANQGSEA. The CDR3 length is 13 residues. Trimming took 1 base from V and 3 from J, leaving 6 bases between them.

The J gene is TRBJ2-7, the V gene TRBV30; possible D gene TRBD1, 6 bases. CDR1 and CDR2 (germline): GTSNPN, SVGIG (reference sequence). This CDR3 region has 15 residues. The V and J ends lost 1 base and 0 bases respectively, with 13 bases between them. CDR3 protein: CAWSGGQASSYEQYF. Written as DNA, the CDR3 is TGTGCCTGGAGTGGGGGGCAGGCCAGCTCCTACGAGCAGTACTTC. Complete variable domain (other parts from reference TRBV30 and TRBJ2-7): SQTIHQWPATLVQPVGSPLSLECTVEGTSNPNLYWYRQAAGRGLQLLFYSVGIGQISSEVPQNLSASRPQDRQFILSSKKLLLSDSGFYLCAWSGGQASSYEQYFGPGTRLTVT.

The rearrangement joins TRBV2 to TRBJ1-1; D remains unclear. The CDR3 runs to 12 residues. Germline-derived CDR1 and CDR2 are SNHLY and FYNNEI. The V and J ends lost 2 bases and 7 bases respectively, with 8 bases between them. The CDR3 loop is CASSEKGREAFF. In DNA, the CDR3 is TGTGCCAGCAGTGAAAAAGGACGTGAAGCTTTCTTT.

V usage is TRBV30 and J usage is TRBJ1-1; D perhaps matches TRBD1 (5 bases). Between the trimmed V and J ends, which lost 0 bases and 0 bases, there was a span of 11 bases. Looked up from germline, CDR1 is GTSNPN and CDR2 is SVGIG (reference sequence). This CDR3 has 15 amino acids. As DNA, the CDR3 is TGTGCCTGGAGTGTACTTACGGGGGTGAACACTGAAGCTTTCTTT. This codes for CAWSVLTGVNTEAFF.

The J gene is TRBJ1-2, the V gene TRBV11-2; 8 nucleotides align to TRBD1. The CDR3 consists of 16 residues. Germline lookup yields CDR1 SGHAT and CDR2 FQNNGV. Germline trimming cut 5 bases from V and 7 bases from J; bases unmatched to any gene: 15. Here the CDR3 reads CASSPGPGGLFGGYTF. The DNA of the CDR3 is TGTGCCAGCAGCCCAGGGCCAGGGGGCTTGTTCGGTGGCTACACCTTC.

This clone was seen a few times. The rearrangement joins TRBV7-8 to TRBJ2-2; D not resolved. CDR1 is SGHVS, CDR2 FQNEAQ, per germline. The V and J ends lost 1 base and 9 bases respectively, with 9 bases between them. The CDR3 runs to 13 residues. The CDR3: CASSLGSSRELFF. The CDR3 DNA reads TGTGCCAGCAGCTTAGGCTCGAGCCGGGAGCTGTTTTTT.

V gene TRBV7-9 combines with J gene TRBJ2-5, with 11 bases that match TRBD2. J lost 5 bases, V lost 5 bases, and 7 bases had no gene match. Germline V lookup: CDR1 SEHNR, CDR2 FQNEAQ (reference sequence). The CDR3 covers 15 residues. CDR3 nucleotides: TGTGCCAGCAGCCCACTAGCGGGAGTGGGGGAGACCCAGTACTTC. Residues: CASSPLAGVGETQYF.

The rearrangement links TRBV5-4 to TRBJ1-5; D is possibly TRBD1 (6 bases). The V and J ends lost 3 bases and 3 bases respectively, with 10 bases between them. The CDR3 spans 14 residues. CDR1 is SGHNT, CDR2 YYREEE, per germline (reference sequence). The CDR3 region is CASSSGQDNQPQHF. The CDR3 bases are TGTGCCAGCAGCTCGGGACAAGACAATCAGCCCCAGCATTTT.

This chain links TRBV27 with TRBJ1-2, with D unclear. CDR3 size: 13 residues. Germline-derived CDR1 and CDR2 are MNHEY and SMNVEV (reference sequence). V lost 5 bases and J 7 bases, leaving 14 bases between the germline ends. CDR3 DNA: TGTGCCAGCAGTCCGGCACCCTCGGGTGGCTACACCTTC. Translated, it gives CASSPAPSGGYTF.